Following are 30 T cell receptor beta chains from one sample sequenced in a study of T cell clonality in common variable immunodeficiency (dated by TCRdb to 2015 to 2017). Beyond this particular receptor, the publication reports: Fewer deletions and N-nucleotide insertions were reportedly observed in CVID TCRbeta sequences, and highly modified clones with 13 or more V deletions were reportedly absent from CVID TCRbeta sequences.

The method was the immunoSEQ multiplex PCR assay. This immuneACCESS table, as held by TCRdb, lists in-frame sequences with V and J called but not all clones. Of the missing ones, under half trace to an unresolved V gene in checked studies; the others have no known cause. Listed for this sample are over 30,000 clones, none observed only a single time. The ten largest clones represent around 6.4% of the sample. Their antigen targets remain unknown. The specimen was peripheral blood mononuclear cells. These receptors all come from a human donor with common variable immunodeficiency.

Concerning this clone: Sequencing ends 3 residues short of the CDR3 end; the germline J gene provides the rest. This chain uses TRBV14 with TRBJ2-7; TRBD2 matches 8 bases. Germline CDR1 and CDR2: SGHDN and FVKESK. After removal of 2 bases from V and 0 bases from J, the junction contained 3 bases not matched to a gene. This CDR3 contains 15 residues. CDR3 region: CASSQLAGSSYEQYF. Partial CDR3 DNA: TGTGCCAGCAGCCAATTAGCGGGAAGCTCCTACGAG.

Notes on this clone: The read stops 3 residues short of the end of the CDR3; the missing end is completed from the germline J gene. The chain uses TRBV5-4 and TRBJ2-7; D unresolved. Trimming took off 2 bases at V and 2 bases at J, with 11 bases between the two ends. CDR3 size: 14 residues. Per germline, CDR1 SGHNT and CDR2 YYREEE (reference sequence). The part of the CDR3 DNA that was read is TGTGCCAGCAGCTTATATAGAGAGACCTACGAG. This encodes CASSLYRETYE. The CDR3 in its entirety is CASSLYRETYEQYF.

Incomplete CDR3 DNA: TGTGCCAGCAGACTTAGCGGGAACACCGGGGAG. It translates to CASRLSGNTGE. The whole CDR3 protein reads CASRLSGNTGELFF. The genes are TRBV7-2 and TRBJ2-2, with a weak D call TRBD2 (6 bases). The read ends 3 residues shy of where the CDR3 ends; the end is completed using the germline J gene. Germline CDR1 SGHTA, CDR2 FQGNSA. This CDR3 spans 14 amino acids. Trimming stripped 6 bases from V and 1 base from J, with 9 bases between. Using reference TRBV7-2 and TRBJ2-2 for the parts outside the CDR3, the full variable domain is GAGVSQSPSNKVTEKGKDVELRCDPISGHTALYWYRQSLGQGLEFLIYFQGNSAPDKSGLPSDRFSAERTGGSVSTLTIQRTQQEDSAVYLCASRLSGNTGELFFGEGSRLTVL.

This clone has a count of ten or more. The CDR3 end falls 3 residues outside the read, so it is completed with the germline J gene. This chain uses TRBV7-2 with TRBJ2-5; possibly TRBD2 for D (6 bases). This CDR3 comprises 14 residues. CDR1 SGHTA and CDR2 FQGNSA come from the germline V gene. Between the trimmed V and J ends, which lost 3 bases and 2 bases, there was a span of 10 bases. Partial CDR3 DNA: TGTGCCAGCAGCTTGGGACTTTATCAAGAGACC. This sequence encodes CASSLGLYQET. The entire CDR3 sequence reads CASSLGLYQETQYF.

This clone has a count of ten or more. Incomplete CDR3 DNA: TGTGCCAGCAGTTTTTTTCGGCTAGCGGGAAGCGAG. This codes for CASSFFRLAGSE. The CDR3 in full is CASSFFRLAGSEQYF. This rearrangement joins TRBV28 to TRBJ2-7; 9 bases are a match to TRBD2. The read stops 3 residues short of the end of the CDR3; the missing end is completed from the germline J gene. This CDR3 has 15 amino acids. CDR1 is MDHEN, CDR2 SYDVKM, per germline. V gave up 3 bases and J gave up 6 bases; unmatched junction bases: 9.

This clone was recorded a few times. Sequencing ends 3 residues short of the CDR3 end; the germline J gene provides the rest. This chain joins TRBV11-3 and TRBJ1-1; weak D call: TRBD1 (6 bases). Germline V gives CDR1 SGHNT, CDR2 YENEEA. V was pared by 5 bases and J by 0 bases, with 10 bases between. The CDR3 is made up of 14 amino acids. This CDR3 is CASSKDRMNTEAFF. The sequenced CDR3 bases are TGTGCCAGCAGCAAGGACAGAATGAACACTGAA. The variable domain in full, completed from reference TRBV11-3 and TRBJ1-1, reads EAGVVQSPRYKIIEKKQPVAFWCNPISGHNTLYWYLQNLGQGPELLIRYENEEAVDDSQLPKDRFSAERLKGVDSTLKIQPAELGDSAVYLCASSKDRMNTEAFFGQGTRLTVV.

Of note for this clone: From the germline J gene comes the end of the CDR3, since the read stops 3 residues before it. The chain uses TRBV19 and TRBJ2-5; unclear D gene. This CDR3 has 16 amino acids. Germline loops: CDR1 LNHDA, CDR2 SQIVND (reference sequence). The V end was cut by 1 base, the J end by 2 bases, with 14 bases between. The CDR3 DNA, read in part, is TGTGCCAGTAGTATAGCCGGGTTAACGGAGCAAGAGACC. The encoded protein is CASSIAGLTEQET. The complete CDR3 reads CASSIAGLTEQETQYF.

In this sample, this clone turned up many times. Read coverage stops 3 residues before the CDR3 terminus; the germline J gene supplies the remainder. The rearrangement uses TRBV19 and TRBJ2-2; D is undetermined. Trimming took off 0 bases at V and 2 bases at J, with 4 bases between the two ends. There are 14 residues in the CDR3. Germline V CDR1 and CDR2: LNHDA, SQIVND (reference sequence). The CDR3 protein is CASSIDSNTGELFF. The covered CDR3 bases are TGTGCCAGTAGTATAGACAGTAACACCGGGGAG. The complete variable domain, with remaining parts taken from reference TRBV19 and TRBJ2-2, reads DGGITQSPKYLFRKEGQNVTLSCEQNLNHDAMYWYRQDPGQGLRLIYYSQIVNDFQKGDIAEGYSVSREKKESFPLTVTSAQKNPTAFYLCASSIDSNTGELFFGEGSRLTVL.

This clone was picked up a small number of times. The CDR3 is cut off 3 residues early in the read; its end comes from the germline J gene. The chain combines TRBV6-1 with TRBJ2-1, with 8 nucleotides matching TRBD1. From germline, CDR1 is MNHNS and CDR2 SASEGT. The CDR3 length is 13 residues. Germline trimming cut 4 bases from V and 8 bases from J; bases unmatched to any gene: 4. The CDR3 protein is CASSGDRGYEQFF. Incomplete CDR3 DNA: TGTGCCAGCAGTGGCGACAGGGGATATGAG.

On this clone: The read finishes 3 residues shy of the CDR3 end, and the germline J gene is used to complete it. The chain recombines TRBV5-6 with TRBJ1-2; TRBD1 aligns across 8 bases. Germline V gene sequence: CDR1 SGHDT, CDR2 YYEEEE. V shed 5 bases, J shed 6 bases, and the junction held 6 bases outside the gene matches. The CDR3 is made up of 13 amino acids. The CDR3 DNA, read in part, is TGTGCCAGCAGAACTCAGGGGGCCCATGGC. This gives the protein CASRTQGAHG. The whole CDR3 protein is CASRTQGAHGYTF.

This clone has a count of ten or more. The CDR3 reads CSAAQTGSNEKLFF. The sequenced CDR3 bases are TGCAGTGCTGCCCAGACAGGGTCTAATGAAAAA. This sequence joins TRBV20-1 and TRBJ1-4; 7 positions agree with TRBD1. The read terminates 3 residues ahead of where the CDR3 ends, so the germline J gene completes it. The CDR3 runs to 14 residues. J lost 3 bases, V lost 5 bases, and 6 bases had no gene match. CDR1 DFQATT and CDR2 SNEGSKA come from the germline V gene (reference sequence).

This clone was detected ten times or more. The CDR3 end falls 3 residues outside the read, so it is completed with the germline J gene. This chain connects TRBV5-1 to TRBJ1-2; D gene ambiguous. There are 14 residues in the CDR3. The germline gives CDR1 SGHRS, CDR2 YFSETQ. Trimming left V 0 bases short and J 7 bases short, with 13 bases between. CDR3 region: CASSLDQAYRGYTF. The sequenced part of the CDR3 DNA is TGCGCCAGCAGCTTGGACCAGGCGTATCGTGGC.

This clone appeared many times. The CDR3 end is not reached by the read, which stops 3 residues before it; the germline J gene fills it in. This chain uses TRBV4-2 with TRBJ1-1; 9 nucleotides align to TRBD1. Losses at the gene ends were 5 bases for V and 4 bases for J; bases not matched to a gene: 2. The CDR3 runs to 13 residues. CDR1 and CDR2 (germline): LGHNA, YNFKEQ. CDR3 sequence: CASSADRGTEAFF. CDR3 DNA, as far as it was read: TGTGCCAGCAGCGCGGACAGGGGCACTGAA.

This clone occurred a few times. Sequencing ends 3 residues short of the CDR3 end; the germline J gene provides the rest. This rearrangement joins TRBV11-2 to TRBJ1-1; 8 bases map to TRBD1. This CDR3 is 13 amino acids long. From germline, CDR1 is SGHAT and CDR2 FQNNGV. The trim removed 5 bases at V and 5 bases at J, leaving 4 bases unmatched. The part of the CDR3 DNA that was read is TGTGCCAGCAGCCCTACAGGGGGAACTGAA. Its protein product is CASSPTGGTE. The CDR3 as a whole reads CASSPTGGTEAFF.

This clone was recorded many times. The read gets to within 3 residues of the CDR3 end, and the germline J gene fills in the rest. The rearrangement joins TRBV6-2 or TRBV6-3 to TRBJ1-1; D gene unclear. In germline, CDR1 is MNHEY, CDR2 SVGEGT. V lost 1 base, J lost 0 bases, and 3 bases lay in between. The length of the CDR3 is 13 residues. CDR3 DNA, as far as it was read: TGTGCCAGCAGTTACTATATGAACACTGAA. As protein: CASSYYMNTE. The CDR3 reads in full as CASSYYMNTEAFF.

Notes on this clone: The read ends 3 residues early relative to the CDR3; the germline J gene fills the gap. This sequence joins TRBV20-1 and TRBJ2-7, with TRBD1 matching over 9 bases. Trimming at V came to 6 bases and at J to 6 bases, leaving 6 bases not matched to a gene. This CDR3 contains 12 residues. Per the germline V gene, CDR1 is DFQATT and CDR2 is SNEGSKA (reference sequence). The CDR3 reads CSAPDRGSEQYF. The sequenced CDR3 bases are TGCAGTGCACCGGACAGGGGAAGCGAG.

This clone is categorized as medium-sized. The CDR3 end is not reached by the read, which stops 3 residues before it; the germline J gene fills it in. The chain couples TRBV15 to TRBJ2-1, with TRBD2 identical over 9 bases. V lost 0 bases and J lost 4; bases outside the gene matches: 4. This CDR3 spans 16 amino acids. Germline V gene lookup returns CDR1 LNHNV and CDR2 YYDKDF (reference sequence). CDR3 residues: CATSREAGGWYNEQFF. The part of the CDR3 DNA that was read is TGTGCCACCAGCAGAGAAGCGGGAGGATGGTACAATGAG.

This clone was seen ten or more times. With the read ending 3 residues before the CDR3 end, the germline J gene is used to fill in that end. The J gene is TRBJ1-3, the V gene TRBV7-2, with TRBD1 matching over 7 bases. V lost 5 bases to trimming and J lost 4 bases; unmatched junction nucleotides: 5. The CDR3 spans 14 residues. Germline CDR1 reads SGHTA; CDR2 reads FQGNSA. The CDR3 loop is CASSLSGQGNTIYF. The part of the CDR3 DNA that was read is TGTGCCAGCAGCCTCTCGGGACAGGGAAACACC.

This clone was recorded many times. Coverage ceases 3 residues before the CDR3 finishes, and the germline J gene fills in the end. The chain joins TRBV7-2 to TRBJ2-3, with D possibly matching TRBD2 (6 bases). Looked up from germline, CDR1 is SGHTA and CDR2 is FQGNSA. CDR3 length equals 15 residues. V was trimmed by 7 bases and J by 0 bases, leaving 14 bases between them. The CDR3 loop reads CASTETGTSTDTQYF. CDR3 DNA (partial): TGTGCCAGCACCGAAACCGGGACTAGCACAGATACG. The full variable domain, its missing parts supplied by reference TRBV7-2 and TRBJ2-3, is GAGVSQSPSNKVTEKGKDVELRCDPISGHTALYWYRQSLGQGLEFLIYFQGNSAPDKSGLPSDRFSAERTGGSVSTLTIQRTQQEDSAVYLCASTETGTSTDTQYFGPGTRLTVL.

This clone was seen at least ten times. The CDR3 sequence is CASSYLGQGQETQYF. CDR3 bases read: TGTGCCAGCAGTTACCTGGGACAGGGACAAGAGACC. The chain couples TRBV6-2 or TRBV6-3 to TRBJ2-5, with 9 bases aligning to TRBD1. The read ends 3 residues early relative to the CDR3; the germline J gene fills the gap. Per germline, CDR1 MNHEY and CDR2 SVGEGT. The J segment lost 2 bases and the V segment lost 2 bases, leaving 3 bases of the junction unmatched. This CDR3 has 15 amino acids.

As to this clone: The CDR3 goes on 3 residues after the read ends, and that part is filled in from the germline J gene. The V call is TRBV23-1, the J call TRBJ1-5; tentative D call: TRBD1 (6 bases). TRBV23-1 is identified as an open reading frame with a role that is uncertain. V was pared by 3 bases and J by 0 bases, with 15 bases between. The CDR3 covers 17 residues. The CDR3 bases that were read are TGCGCCAGCAGTCAGCAAGCCCGGGACACTAGCAATCAGCCC. Residues: CASSQQARDTSNQP. The full CDR3 sequence reads CASSQQARDTSNQPQHF.

Notes on this clone: The DNA ends 3 residues before the CDR3 does, and the rest of the CDR3 is filled in from the germline J gene. The chain is built from TRBV11-2 and TRBJ2-5, with 9 bases aligning to TRBD1. Germline lookup yields CDR1 SGHAT and CDR2 FQNNGV. The CDR3 runs 15 residues. The ends lost 2 bases at V and 2 bases at J; junction bases unmatched: 3. The CDR3 spells CASSLRTGVQETQYF. The DNA read from the CDR3 is TGTGCCAGCAGCTTACGGACAGGGGTGCAAGAGACC.

This clone has at least ten counts. The CDR3 end is not reached by the read, which stops 3 residues before it; the germline J gene fills it in. This rearrangement joins TRBV11-2 to TRBJ2-7; the D gene is possibly TRBD1 (6 bases). The V gene lost 5 bases and the J gene lost 5 bases, with 13 bases spanning the gap. The CDR3 runs to 13 residues. Germline assignment: CDR1 SGHAT and CDR2 FQNNGV. The sequenced part of the CDR3 DNA is TGTGCCAGCAGCCCTACAGGGTATGACGAG. Protein sequence: CASSPTGYDE. The CDR3, in full, reads CASSPTGYDEQYF.

With respect to this clone: The read stops 3 residues short of the end of the CDR3; the missing end is completed from the germline J gene. The chain couples TRBV5-6 to TRBJ1-2; TRBD1 agrees at 9 bases. Germline V gene data show CDR1 as SGHDT and CDR2 as YYEEEE. Germline trimming cut 6 bases from V and 2 bases from J; bases unmatched to any gene: 8. The CDR3 loop spans 15 amino acids. CDR3 bases read: TGTGCCAGCACCCGGGACAGGGCGCGGAACTATGGC. Residues: CASTRDRARNYG. The whole CDR3 reads CASTRDRARNYGYTF. Supplemented by reference TRBV5-6 and TRBJ1-2, the full variable domain reads DAGVTQSPTHLIKTRGQQVTLRCSPKSGHDTVSWYQQALGQGPQFIFQYYEEEERQRGNFPDRFSGHQFPNYSSELNVNALLLGDSALYLCASTRDRARNYGYTFGSGTRLTVV.

The covered CDR3 bases are TGTGCCAGCTCACCGCGACCTGACAGGGGCGAG. It translates to CASSPRPDRGE. The whole CDR3 sequence is CASSPRPDRGEQYF. The genes are TRBV18 and TRBJ2-7; 8 positions agree with TRBD1. From the germline J gene comes the end of the CDR3, since the read stops 3 residues before it. The germline CDR1 and CDR2 sequences are KGHSH and LQKENI. The trim removed 3 bases at V and 6 bases at J, leaving 7 bases unmatched. The CDR3 is 14 amino acids.

As to this clone: The read halts 3 residues ahead of the CDR3 end, with the missing end drawn from the germline J gene. The J gene is TRBJ2-5, the V gene TRBV6-2 or TRBV6-3; 13 nucleotides agree with TRBD2. Germline V CDR1 and CDR2: MNHEY, SVGEGT. The CDR3 runs to 16 residues. Trimming cost V 6 bases and J 6 bases; bases outside gene matches: 10. The sequenced part of the CDR3 DNA is TGTGCCAGCAGCCCCGGACTAGCGGGAGCTGGGAAGACC. This codes for CASSPGLAGAGKT. The CDR3, in full, reads CASSPGLAGAGKTQYF.

This clone came up many times. The CDR3 here is CSVRPSGNTIYF. CDR3 DNA, as far as it was read: TGCAGCGTGCGGCCCTCTGGAAACACC. The rearrangement uses TRBV29-1 and TRBJ1-3; D remains ambiguous. The read ends 3 residues early relative to the CDR3; the germline J gene fills the gap. Germline V lookup: CDR1 SQVTM, CDR2 ANQGSEA. This CDR3 has 12 residues. V lost 6 bases to trimming and J lost 0 bases, with 6 bases between them.

As to this clone: The sequence runs out 3 residues before the end of the CDR3; the remainder is reconstructed from the germline J gene. The V and J genes are TRBV7-6 and TRBJ2-7; 8 nucleotides match TRBD1. The CDR3 spans 15 residues. Per germline, CDR1 SGHVS and CDR2 FNYEAQ. V shed 4 bases and J 5 bases; nucleotides not matched to a gene: 10. This CDR3 reads CASSSGRGHHDEQYF. CDR3 DNA, as far as it was read: TGTGCCAGCAGCTCAGGCAGGGGGCATCACGACGAG.

As concerns this clone: The sequenced fragment ends 3 residues before the CDR3 boundary, so the rest is inferred from the germline J gene. The chain joins TRBV18 to TRBJ2-5, with 7 nucleotides matching TRBD1. Per germline, CDR1 KGHSH and CDR2 LQKENI. Trimming cost V 3 bases and J 5 bases; bases outside gene matches: 6. This CDR3 is built from 14 residues. The CDR3 bases that were read are TGTGCCAGCTCACCGACGACAGGGTTTGAGACC. This gives the protein CASSPTTGFET. From start to end, the CDR3 is CASSPTTGFETQYF. Looking up the rest from reference TRBV18 and TRBJ2-5 gives the full variable domain: NAGVMQNPRHLVRRRGQEARLRCSPMKGHSHVYWYRQLPEEGLKFMVYLQKENIIDESGMPKERFSAEFPKEGPSILRIQQVVRGDSAAYFCASSPTTGFETQYFGPGTRLLVL.

The sample holds a few counts of this clone. This likely traces to a read error, being one base from a far larger clone. The CDR3 end is not reached by the read, which stops 3 residues before it; the germline J gene fills it in. The chain joins TRBV7-9 to TRBJ1-1; the D gene is possibly TRBD1 (5 bases). The germline CDR1 and CDR2 sequences are SEHNR and FQNEAQ (reference sequence). CDR3 size: 12 residues. V dropped 7 bases and J dropped 3 bases, with 9 bases sitting between them. Partial CDR3 DNA: TGTGCCAGCACCCGGGGGGACACTGAA. Its protein is CASTRGDTE. The CDR3, in full, reads CASTRGDTEAFF. Using reference TRBV7-9 and TRBJ1-1 for the parts outside the CDR3, the full variable domain is DTGVSQNPRHKITKRGQNVTFRCDPISEHNRLYWYRQTLGQGPEFLTYFQNEAQLEKSRLLSDRFSAERPKGSFSTLEIQRTEQGDSAMYLCASTRGDTEAFFGQGTRLTVV.